This TCR beta chain was found in a study of T-cell reconstitution after alpha-beta-depleted transplantation in children. V shed 6 bases and J 12 bases; nucleotides not matched to a gene: 15. Germline CDR1 MNHNS, CDR2 SASEGT. CDR3 size: 15 residues. This clonotype was counted a few times. Unique molecular identifiers were built into the TCRbeta library. Using its own MiXCR run on the PCR reads, TCRdb lists one record per CDR3 protein. Found here are about 610,000 distinct CDR3 sequences, about 10% of them singletons; the top ten hold less than 5%. The chain employs TRBV6-1 and TRBJ2-1; 9 bases match TRBD2. The clonotype was recovered from a human donor who donated a stem cell graft to a child with acute myeloid leukemia. The sample here was PBMCs from the stem cell graft donor, taken from the stem cell graft. CDR3 residues: CASSQGLAGPSWQFF. Written as DNA, the CDR3 is TGTGCCAGCAGCCAGGGGCTAGCGGGACCATCTTGGCAGTTCTTC.